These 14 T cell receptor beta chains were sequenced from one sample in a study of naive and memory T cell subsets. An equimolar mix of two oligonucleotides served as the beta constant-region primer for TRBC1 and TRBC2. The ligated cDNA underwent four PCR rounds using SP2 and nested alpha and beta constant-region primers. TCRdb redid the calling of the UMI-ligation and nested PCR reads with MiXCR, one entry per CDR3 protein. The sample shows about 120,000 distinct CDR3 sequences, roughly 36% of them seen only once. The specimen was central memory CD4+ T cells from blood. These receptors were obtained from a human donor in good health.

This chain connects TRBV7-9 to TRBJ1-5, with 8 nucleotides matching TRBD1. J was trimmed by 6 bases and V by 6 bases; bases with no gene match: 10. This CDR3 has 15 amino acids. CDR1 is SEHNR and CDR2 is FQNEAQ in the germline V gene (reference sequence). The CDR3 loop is CASSSGQGHSQPQHF. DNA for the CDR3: TGTGCCAGCAGTTCAGGACAGGGTCATAGTCAGCCCCAGCATTTT.

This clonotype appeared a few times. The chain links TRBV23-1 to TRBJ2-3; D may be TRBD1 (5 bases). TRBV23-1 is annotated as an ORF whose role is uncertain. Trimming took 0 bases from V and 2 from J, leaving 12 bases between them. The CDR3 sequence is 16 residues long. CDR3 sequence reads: CASSQSSQGNTDTQYF. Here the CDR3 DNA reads TGCGCCAGCAGTCAATCGTCGCAGGGAAACACAGATACGCAGTATTTT.

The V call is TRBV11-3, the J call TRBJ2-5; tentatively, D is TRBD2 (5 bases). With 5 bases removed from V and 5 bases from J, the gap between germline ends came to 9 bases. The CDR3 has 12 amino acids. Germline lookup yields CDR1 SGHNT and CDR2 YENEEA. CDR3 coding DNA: TGTGCCAGCAGCCGGGAACCGGAGACCCAGTACTTC. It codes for CASSREPETQYF.

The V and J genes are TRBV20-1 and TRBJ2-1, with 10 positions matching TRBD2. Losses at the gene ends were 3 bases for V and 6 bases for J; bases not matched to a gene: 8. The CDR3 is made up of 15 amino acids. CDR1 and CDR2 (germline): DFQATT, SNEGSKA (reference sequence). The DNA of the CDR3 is TGCAGTGCTAGCTCCCCATCTAGCGGGAGCAATGAGCAGTTCTTC. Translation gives CSASSPSSGSNEQFF.

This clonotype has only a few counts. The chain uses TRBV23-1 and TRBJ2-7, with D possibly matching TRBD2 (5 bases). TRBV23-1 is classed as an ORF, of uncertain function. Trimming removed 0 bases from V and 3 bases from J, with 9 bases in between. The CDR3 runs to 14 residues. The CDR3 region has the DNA TGCGCCAGCAGTCAATCTAGGGAGATCTACGAGCAGTACTTC. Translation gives CASSQSREIYEQYF.

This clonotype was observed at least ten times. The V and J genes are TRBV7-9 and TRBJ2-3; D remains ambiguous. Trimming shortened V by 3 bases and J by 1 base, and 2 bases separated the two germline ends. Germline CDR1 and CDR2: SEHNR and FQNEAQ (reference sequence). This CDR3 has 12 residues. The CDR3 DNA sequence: TGTGCCAGCAGCTTCGGCACAGATACGCAGTATTTT. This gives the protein CASSFGTDTQYF.

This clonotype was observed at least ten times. CDR3 sequence (DNA): TGTGCCAGCAGCGTAGTTGCGGACGCCACGAACACTGAAGCTTTCTTT. This codes for CASSVVADATNTEAFF. The rearrangement joins TRBV9 to TRBJ1-1; D uncertain. CDR3 length: 16 residues. The V end was cut by 0 bases, the J end by 1 base, with 13 bases between. Looked up from germline, CDR1 is SGDLS and CDR2 is YYNGEE.

CDR3 amino acids: CASSATGVPKETQYF. Written as DNA, the CDR3 is TGTGCCAGTAGTGCGACAGGGGTCCCGAAAGAGACCCAGTACTTC. The chain recombines TRBV19 with TRBJ2-5, with 8 nucleotides matching TRBD1. The V and J ends lost 5 bases and 3 bases, in that order; junction bases with no gene match: 8. Germline values: CDR1 LNHDA, CDR2 SQIVND (reference sequence). This CDR3 comprises 15 residues. The complete variable domain, with remaining parts taken from reference TRBV19 and TRBJ2-5, reads DGGITQSPKYLFRKEGQNVTLSCEQNLNHDAMYWYRQDPGQGLRLIYYSQIVNDFQKGDIAEGYSVSREKKESFPLTVTSAQKNPTAFYLCASSATGVPKETQYFGPGTRLLVL.

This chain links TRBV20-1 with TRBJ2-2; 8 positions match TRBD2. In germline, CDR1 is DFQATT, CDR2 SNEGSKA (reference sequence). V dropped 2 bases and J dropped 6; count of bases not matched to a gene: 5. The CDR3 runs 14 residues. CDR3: CSARHSGSAGELFF. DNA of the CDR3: TGCAGTGCTAGACACAGCGGGAGCGCCGGGGAGCTGTTTTTT.

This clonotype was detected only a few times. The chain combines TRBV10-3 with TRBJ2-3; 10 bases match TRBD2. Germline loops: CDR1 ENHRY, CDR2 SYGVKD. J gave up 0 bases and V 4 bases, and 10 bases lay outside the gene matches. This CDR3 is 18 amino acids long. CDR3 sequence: CAISGASGRRTSTDTQYF. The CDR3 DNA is TGTGCCATCAGTGGGGCTAGCGGGAGACGAACTAGCACAGATACGCAGTATTTT.

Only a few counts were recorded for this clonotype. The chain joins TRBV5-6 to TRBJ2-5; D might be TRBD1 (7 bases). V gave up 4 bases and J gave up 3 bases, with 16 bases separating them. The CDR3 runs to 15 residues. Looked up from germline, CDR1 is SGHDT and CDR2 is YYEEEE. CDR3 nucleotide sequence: TGTGCCAGCAGCGACGTCCGGGGGACAGAAGAGACCCAGTACTTC. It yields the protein CASSDVRGTEETQYF.

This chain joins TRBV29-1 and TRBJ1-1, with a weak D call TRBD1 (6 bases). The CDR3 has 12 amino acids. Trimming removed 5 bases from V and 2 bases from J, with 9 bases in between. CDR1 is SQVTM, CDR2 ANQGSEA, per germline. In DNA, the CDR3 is TGCAGCGTTAGACAGGTAAACACTGAAGCTTTCTTT. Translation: CSVRQVNTEAFF.

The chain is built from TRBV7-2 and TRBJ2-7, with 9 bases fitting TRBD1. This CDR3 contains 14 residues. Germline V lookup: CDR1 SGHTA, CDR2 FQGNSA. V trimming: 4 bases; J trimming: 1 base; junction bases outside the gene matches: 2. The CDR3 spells CASSSGQGSYEQYF. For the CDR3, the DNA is TGTGCCAGCAGCTCTGGACAGGGGTCCTACGAGCAGTACTTC.

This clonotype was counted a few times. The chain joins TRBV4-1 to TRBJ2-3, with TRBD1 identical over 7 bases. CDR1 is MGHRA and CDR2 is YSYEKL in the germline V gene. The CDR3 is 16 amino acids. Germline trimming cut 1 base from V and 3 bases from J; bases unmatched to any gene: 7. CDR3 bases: TGCGCCAGCAGCCAAGGGCCAGGGGGATTTACAGATACGCAGTATTTT. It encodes CASSQGPGGFTDTQYF.